This passage covers 22 T cell receptor beta chains from one sample sequenced in a study of cytomegalovirus exposure and HLA in healthy donors. 60 Vbeta and 13 Jbeta primers were used in PCR. Method: immunoSEQ multiplex PCR; TCRdb's copy keeps in-frame clones and lacks some. The data contain approximately 140,000 clones, more than 75% of them seen just once; the ten biggest clones take up under 4%. The sample comprised PBMCs. The origin of the receptors is a human donor in good health.

This clone was found a few times. This chain joins TRBV28 and TRBJ1-1; D is possibly TRBD1 (6 bases). V dropped 5 bases and J dropped 1 base, with 11 bases sitting between them. There are 14 residues in the CDR3. Germline V lookup: CDR1 MDHEN, CDR2 SYDVKM. Here the CDR3 reads CASSVLQGNTEAFF. Here the CDR3 DNA reads TGTGCCAGCAGTGTACTACAGGGGAACACTGAAGCTTTCTTT.

This clone was detected once. The chain employs TRBV5-1 and TRBJ1-3; 10 nucleotides match TRBD1. V dropped 4 bases and J dropped 7; count of bases not matched to a gene: 5. Germline CDR1 SGHRS, CDR2 YFSETQ. This CDR3 is 14 amino acids long. As DNA, the CDR3 is TGCGCCAGCAGCGCCGGGACAGGGGTTAACACCATATATTTT. Translated, it gives CASSAGTGVNTIYF.

The chain uses TRBV5-4 and TRBJ2-3, with TRBD2 matching 14 bases. This CDR3 has 18 residues. The germline CDR1 and CDR2 sequences are SGHNT and YYREEE (reference sequence). V was clipped by 0 bases and J by 1 base; unmatched bases: 4. CDR3 in amino acids: CASSLGGTSGGGTDTQYF. The CDR3 coding sequence is TGTGCCAGCAGCTTGGGCGGGACTAGCGGGGGAGGCACAGATACGCAGTATTTT.

The chain recombines TRBV5-1 with TRBJ2-1; 12 bases line up with TRBD2. CDR1 and CDR2 from the germline V gene are SGHRS and YFSETQ. The trim removed 3 bases at V and 0 bases at J, leaving 16 bases unmatched. CDR3 length: 21 amino acids. The CDR3 sequence is CASSSLQLAGGLSSSYNEQFF. Here the CDR3 DNA reads TGCGCCAGCAGCTCTCTGCAACTAGCGGGGGGCCTTTCGAGCTCCTACAATGAGCAGTTCTTC.

The CDR3: CASSSGNYGYTF. Here the CDR3 DNA reads TGTGCCAGCAGTTCCGGGAACTATGGCTACACCTTC. This rearrangement joins TRBV28 to TRBJ1-2, with unresolved D. Germline values: CDR1 MDHEN, CDR2 SYDVKM. The V end was cut by 4 bases, the J end by 2 bases, with 5 bases between. The CDR3 contains 12 residues.

The chain has TRBV5-4 and TRBJ2-7; 7 nucleotides agree with TRBD2. The CDR3 is 19 residues long. From germline, CDR1 is SGHNT and CDR2 YYREEE (reference sequence). V trimming: 5 bases; J trimming: 1 base; junction bases outside the gene matches: 21. Here the CDR3 DNA reads TGTGCCAGCAGTTTCGGTGCCAAGGGACGGACTAGGCTTTCCTACGAGCAGTACTTC. Amino acids: CASSFGAKGRTRLSYEQYF.

The CDR3 region is CASSIGTGSEKLFF. The CDR3 coding sequence is TGTGCCAGCAGTATCGGGACAGGGAGTGAAAAACTGTTTTTT. This chain joins TRBV7-9 and TRBJ1-4; 9 positions agree with TRBD1. CDR1 SEHNR and CDR2 FQNEAQ come from the germline V gene (reference sequence). This CDR3 contains 14 residues. V was clipped by 6 bases and J by 7 bases; unmatched bases: 6.

CDR3 DNA sequence: TGCGCCAGCAGCTTGGGTACAGGGACCTACGAGCAGTACTTC. Its translation is CASSLGTGTYEQYF. The V and J genes are TRBV5-1 and TRBJ2-7, with a possible D match to TRBD1 (6 bases). The ends were cut back, 0 bases at V and 2 bases at J, with 9 bases in the middle. This CDR3 region has 14 residues. The V gene's germline CDR1 is SGHRS and CDR2 YFSETQ.

V usage is TRBV2 and J usage is TRBJ2-5; 9 bases align to TRBD2. Germline values: CDR1 SNHLY, CDR2 FYNNEI. There are 15 residues in the CDR3. Trimming at V came to 6 bases and at J to 2 bases, leaving 7 bases not matched to a gene. CDR3 region: CASSEGLAPQETQYF. The DNA for the CDR3 is TGTGCCAGCAGCGAGGGACTAGCCCCACAAGAGACCCAGTACTTC.

V usage is TRBV7-2 and J usage is TRBJ1-5; D might be TRBD1 (6 bases). Germline V gene lookup returns CDR1 SGHTA and CDR2 FQGNSA. This CDR3 has 15 residues. The V end was cut by 3 bases, the J end by 4 bases, with 13 bases between. The CDR3 nucleotides are TGTGCCAGCAGCTTTGACGGGGGGCGGAATCAGCCCCAGCATTTT. This gives the protein CASSFDGGRNQPQHF. Using reference TRBV7-2 and TRBJ1-5 for the parts outside the CDR3, the full variable domain is GAGVSQSPSNKVTEKGKDVELRCDPISGHTALYWYRQSLGQGLEFLIYFQGNSAPDKSGLPSDRFSAERTGGSVSTLTIQRTQQEDSAVYLCASSFDGGRNQPQHFGDGTRLSIL.

This clone was seen more than once but under ten times. One end of the junction fails to match germline, which may point to a read error. The chain combines TRBV5-6 with TRBJ2-7; tentatively, D is TRBD1 (5 bases). Germline CDR1 and CDR2: SGHDT and YYEEEE. The CDR3 contains 13 residues. The CDR3 here is CASSLSGSSEQYF. CDR3 bases: TGTGCCAGCAGCTTGTCAGGGTCCTCCGAGCAGTACTTC. Combining the CDR3 with reference TRBV5-6 and TRBJ2-7 gives the whole variable domain DAGVTQSPTHLIKTRGQQVTLRCSPKSGHDTVSWYQQALGQGPQFIFQYYEEEERQRGNFPDRFSGHQFPNYSSELNVNALLLGDSALYLCASSLSGSSEQYFGPGTRLTVT.

This clone was counted a single time. This sequence joins TRBV28 and TRBJ2-1; D is ambiguous. The CDR3 runs 12 residues. V was shortened by 3 bases and J by 9 bases, with 9 bases between the two germline ends. Germline V gene lookup returns CDR1 MDHEN and CDR2 SYDVKM. Here the CDR3 DNA reads TGTGCCAGCAGTTTTTCTAATGGTGAGCAGTTCTTC. Protein product: CASSFSNGEQFF.

This chain connects TRBV28 to TRBJ1-1, with a possible D match to TRBD1 (6 bases). CDR1 is MDHEN, CDR2 SYDVKM, per germline. The V and J ends lost 3 bases and 1 base respectively, with 9 bases between them. There are 14 residues in the CDR3. CDR3 residues: CASSFTGQNTEAFF. The CDR3 nucleotides are TGTGCCAGCAGTTTTACAGGGCAGAACACTGAAGCTTTCTTT.

CDR3 loop: CASTPQGFSGEQYF. DNA for the CDR3: TGTGCCAGCACCCCTCAGGGCTTTTCCGGCGAGCAGTACTTC. V is TRBV2 and J is TRBJ2-7; TRBD1 might be the D (5 bases). Trimming removed 7 bases at V and 6 bases at J, with 19 bases between. Germline loops: CDR1 SNHLY, CDR2 FYNNEI. The CDR3 length is 14 residues.

The chain has TRBV4-1 and TRBJ2-5; 8 bases agree with TRBD2. The CDR3 loop spans 18 amino acids. With V trimmed by 1 base and J by 3 bases, 13 bases remained unmatched. From germline, CDR1 is MGHRA and CDR2 YSYEKL. The CDR3 protein is CASSQAPGGGNPKETQYF. The CDR3 coding sequence is TGCGCCAGCAGCCAAGCCCCTGGCGGGGGGAACCCCAAAGAGACCCAGTACTTC.

This clone has more than one count but fewer than ten. The chain couples TRBV5-4 to TRBJ2-7, with D possibly matching TRBD2 (6 bases). V was trimmed by 4 bases and J by 7 bases, leaving 27 bases between them. CDR3 size: 17 residues. Looked up from germline, CDR1 is SGHNT and CDR2 is YYREEE (reference sequence). Written as DNA, the CDR3 is TGTGCCAGCAGCCCGCAGCCTGCTAGCGTCGCATCTGGGGAGCAGTACTTC. Protein: CASSPQPASVASGEQYF.

The V and J genes are TRBV6-4 and TRBJ1-1, with TRBD1 as a possible D gene (5 bases). Deletions cut 5 bases from V and 0 bases from J, with 7 bases between. Germline V gene lookup returns CDR1 MRHNA and CDR2 SNTAGT. This CDR3 has 13 residues. The CDR3 region is CASSMTVNTEAFF. CDR3 DNA sequence: TGTGCCAGCAGTATGACAGTGAACACTGAAGCTTTCTTT.

Here the CDR3 DNA reads TGTGCCAGTAGAGGACAGGGGGTAAATCAGCCCCAGCATTTT. Its translation: CASRGQGVNQPQHF. The chain joins TRBV19 to TRBJ1-5; 10 nucleotides line up with TRBD1. V dropped 6 bases and J dropped 4; count of bases not matched to a gene: 3. This CDR3 is built from 14 residues. Germline assignment: CDR1 LNHDA and CDR2 SQIVND (reference sequence).

J is TRBJ2-7 and V is TRBV2; weak D call: TRBD2 (6 bases). The CDR3 extends over 14 amino acids. Germline V gives CDR1 SNHLY, CDR2 FYNNEI. With 4 bases removed from V and 3 bases from J, the gap between germline ends came to 13 bases. In nucleotides, the CDR3 is TGTGCCAGCAGTGGCGGGATGGGGGGCTACGAGCAGTACTTC. Translation gives CASSGGMGGYEQYF.

DNA of the CDR3: TGCGCCAGCAGCCAAGAGGGGACAGGGAACAATGAGCAGTTCTTC. Residues: CASSQEGTGNNEQFF. This chain links TRBV4-1 with TRBJ2-1, with TRBD1 matching over 9 bases. The V gene's germline CDR1 is MGHRA and CDR2 YSYEKL. V was pared by 0 bases and J by 5 bases, with 2 bases of the junction left unmatched. This CDR3 region has 15 residues.

J is TRBJ2-2 and V is TRBV7-6; 7 bases are shared with TRBD1. J gave up 4 bases and V 4 bases, and 9 bases lay outside the gene matches. Germline lookup yields CDR1 SGHVS and CDR2 FNYEAQ. This CDR3 has 16 residues. The CDR3 coding sequence is TGTGCCAGCAGCTGGGCACAGGGGAAGGGCACCGGGGAGCTGTTTTTT. Its translation is CASSWAQGKGTGELFF.

This chain connects TRBV5-6 to TRBJ1-5, with unresolved D. The CDR3 is 12 amino acids. Germline assignment: CDR1 SGHDT and CDR2 YYEEEE. Trimming pared 4 bases from V and 9 bases from J, leaving 11 bases between. CDR3 sequence: CASSTRGLPQHF. The CDR3 region has the DNA TGTGCCAGCAGCACACGAGGGTTGCCCCAGCATTTT.